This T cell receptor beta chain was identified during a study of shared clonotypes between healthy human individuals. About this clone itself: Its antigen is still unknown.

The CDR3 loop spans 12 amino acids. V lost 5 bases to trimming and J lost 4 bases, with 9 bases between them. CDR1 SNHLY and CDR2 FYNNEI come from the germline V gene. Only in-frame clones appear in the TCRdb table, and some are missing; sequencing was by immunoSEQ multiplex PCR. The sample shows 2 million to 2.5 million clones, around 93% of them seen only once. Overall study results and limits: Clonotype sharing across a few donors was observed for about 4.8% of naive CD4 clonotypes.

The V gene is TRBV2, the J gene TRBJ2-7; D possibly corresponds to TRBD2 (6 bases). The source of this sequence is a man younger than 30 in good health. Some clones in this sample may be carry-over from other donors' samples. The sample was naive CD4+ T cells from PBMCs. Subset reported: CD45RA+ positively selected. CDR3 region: CASSRDFYEQYF. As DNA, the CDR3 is TGTGCCAGCAGTCGGGACTTTTACGAGCAGTACTTC. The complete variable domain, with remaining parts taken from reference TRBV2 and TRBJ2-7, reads EPEVTQTPSHQVTQMGQEVILRCVPISNHLYFYWYRQILGQKVEFLVSFYNNEISEKSEIFDDQFSVERPDGSNFTLKIRSTKLEDSAMYFCASSRDFYEQYFGPGTRLTVT.